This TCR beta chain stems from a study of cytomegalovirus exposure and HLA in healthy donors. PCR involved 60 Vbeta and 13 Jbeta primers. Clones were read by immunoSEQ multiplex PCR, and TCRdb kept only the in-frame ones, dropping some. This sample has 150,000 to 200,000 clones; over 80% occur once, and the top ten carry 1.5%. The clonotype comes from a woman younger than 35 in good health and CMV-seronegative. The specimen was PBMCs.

For the CDR3, the DNA is TGCGCCAGCAGCTTGGCGGGACTAGCGGGGATTGAGCAGTTCTTC. It specifies CASSLAGLAGIEQFF. The rearrangement links TRBV5-1 to TRBJ2-1; 13 nucleotides match TRBD2. The CDR3 covers 15 residues. V lost 0 bases and J lost 9; bases outside the gene matches: 3. Germline V CDR1 and CDR2: SGHRS, YFSETQ. The full variable domain, completed using reference TRBV5-1 and TRBJ2-1, is KAGVTQTPRYLIKTRGQQVTLSCSPISGHRSVSWYQQTPGQGLQFLFEYFSETQRNKGNFPGRFSGRQFSNSRSEMNVSTLELGDSALYLCASSLAGLAGIEQFFGPGTRLTVL.